The 7 T cell receptor beta chains reported below all come from one sample, sequenced in a study of T cell responses to AZD1222 COVID-19 vaccine (dated by TCRdb to the early 2020s). Libraries were constructed by the immunoSEQ multiplex PCR assay. In TCRdb, the immuneACCESS table is reduced to in-frame sequences with V and J assigned. These tables do not hold every clone; where another copy was compared, an unresolved V gene accounts for under half, and the others remain unexplained. The sample profile shows about 160,000 clones; roughly nine tenths of them were found once. The ten largest clones capture roughly 3.8% of the sample. The meaning of the sample's time point label: about 28 days (+/-7) after the second vaccine dose. The specimen was peripheral blood, collected 28 days after the second AZD1222 dose. These receptors were collected from an adult who received the AZD1222 COVID-19 vaccine.

This clone was seen just once. The rearrangement links TRBV3-1 (or the pseudogene TRBV3-2) to TRBJ1-1, with D tentatively TRBD1 (5 bases). The V end lost 4 bases, the J end lost 7 bases, and 7 bases lay between the germline ends. This CDR3 has 11 residues. CDR1 and CDR2 (germline): LGHDT, YNNKEL (reference sequence). The CDR3 region has the DNA TGTGCCAGCAGCCTGGGGGGTGAAGCTTTCTTT. Its protein is CASSLGGEAFF.

V and J are TRBV5-4 and TRBJ2-7, with 11 bases fitting TRBD2. With V trimmed by 4 bases and J by 5 bases, 5 bases remained unmatched. The CDR3 has 14 amino acids. Looked up from germline, CDR1 is SGHNT and CDR2 is YYREEE (reference sequence). CDR3 sequence: CASSQLAGENEQYF. Written as DNA, the CDR3 is TGTGCCAGCAGCCAACTAGCGGGAGAAAACGAGCAGTACTTC.

This clone has just one count. The chain has TRBV6-2 or TRBV6-3 and TRBJ1-4; a weak D match, TRBD1 (5 bases). V dropped 0 bases and J dropped 1 base, with 6 bases sitting between them. The CDR3 totals 15 residues. In germline, CDR1 is MNHEY, CDR2 SVGEGT. CDR3 nucleotide sequence: TGTGCCAGCAGTTACTCGGGGGGAACTAATGAAAAACTGTTTTTT. Its protein product is CASSYSGGTNEKLFF.

V usage is TRBV20-1 and J usage is TRBJ2-1; 10 nucleotides align to TRBD1. CDR1 and CDR2 (germline): DFQATT, SNEGSKA (reference sequence). The CDR3 has 15 amino acids. V shed 3 bases, J shed 2 bases, and the junction held 4 bases outside the gene matches. CDR3 DNA sequence: TGCAGTGCTAGTCGAGGGACAGGGGCCTACAATGAGCAGTTCTTC. Translation gives CSASRGTGAYNEQFF.

The chain joins TRBV7-2 to TRBJ2-1; TRBD2 aligns across 11 bases. Germline CDR1 SGHTA, CDR2 FQGNSA. V lost 1 base to trimming and J lost 0 bases; unmatched junction nucleotides: 8. This CDR3 contains 19 residues. CDR3 residues: CASSLVGSGRVSSYNEQFF. DNA for the CDR3: TGTGCCAGCAGCTTAGTGGGTAGCGGGAGGGTCAGCTCCTACAATGAGCAGTTCTTC.

This clone has just a few counts. The chain recombines TRBV2 with TRBJ1-1, with TRBD1 identical over 10 bases. The CDR3 spans 15 residues. Germline trimming cut 4 bases from V and 4 bases from J; bases unmatched to any gene: 6. Germline V gene data show CDR1 as SNHLY and CDR2 as FYNNEI. In DNA form, the CDR3 reads TGTGCCAGCAGTGGACAGGGGGCCCTGGGCACTGAAGCTTTCTTT. The encoded protein is CASSGQGALGTEAFF.

The V gene is TRBV2, the J gene TRBJ2-1; D call uncertain. The CDR3 spans 13 residues. With 3 bases removed from V and 6 bases from J, the gap between germline ends came to 9 bases. The V gene's germline CDR1 is SNHLY and CDR2 FYNNEI. CDR3 in amino acids: CASSDVGGNEQFF. DNA for the CDR3: TGTGCCAGCAGTGATGTGGGTGGCAATGAGCAGTTCTTC.